This TCR beta chain derives from a study of technical replicates of blood from a handful of donors. The protocol was immunoSEQ multiplex PCR, while the TCRdb copy is restricted to in-frame clones and leaves out a portion. This table holds roughly 16,000 clones, around nine tenths found once. With regard to this clone: Other nucleotide sequences in the sample specify the same CDR3.

Trimming removed 4 bases from V and 11 bases from J; junction bases left unmatched: 15. This CDR3 is 15 amino acids long. Germline V gives CDR1 MDHEN, CDR2 SYDVKM. The sequence came from a human donor in good health. The V gene is TRBV28, the J gene TRBJ1-1, with 8 nucleotides matching TRBD1. Sequencing was carried out using PBMCs. The CDR3 here is CASSSPDTGGVEAFF. CDR3 nucleotides: TGTGCCAGCAGTTCTCCGGATACAGGGGGAGTCGAGGCTTTCTTT.